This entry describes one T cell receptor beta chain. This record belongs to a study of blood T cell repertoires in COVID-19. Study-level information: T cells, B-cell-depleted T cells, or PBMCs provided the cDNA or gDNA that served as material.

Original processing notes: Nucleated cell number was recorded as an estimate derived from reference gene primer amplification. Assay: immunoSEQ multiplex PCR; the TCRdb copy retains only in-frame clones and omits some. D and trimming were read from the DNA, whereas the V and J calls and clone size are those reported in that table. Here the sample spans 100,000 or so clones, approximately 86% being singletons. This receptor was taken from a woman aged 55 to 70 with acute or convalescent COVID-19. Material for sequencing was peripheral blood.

The CDR3 spells CATSAEWEETQYF. In DNA form, the CDR3 reads TGTGCCACCAGTGCGGAGTGGGAAGAGACCCAGTACTTC. This chain uses TRBV24-1 with TRBJ2-5; D ambiguous. CDR1 and CDR2 from the germline V gene are KGHDR and SFDVKD. CDR3 length: 13 residues. The V end was cut by 5 bases, the J end by 3 bases, with 9 bases between.